The 11 T cell receptor beta chains below were found in one sample sequenced in a study of T cells in localized non-small cell lung cancer. Repertoires were generated with immunoSEQ multiplex PCR, while TCRdb's copy carries only in-frame clones and drops some. The sample yields about 40,000 clones, 81% seen once. Source: peripheral blood mononuclear cells, taken before any cancer treatment. These receptors originate from a male donor aged 60 or over with stage II lung adenocarcinoma.

The chain couples TRBV15 to TRBJ2-1, with 10 bases matching TRBD2. V lost 3 bases, J lost 5 bases, and 10 bases stayed unmatched. Looked up from germline, CDR1 is LNHNV and CDR2 is YYDKDF (reference sequence). The CDR3 covers 17 residues. This CDR3 is CATSSASGRGGDNEQFF. Written as DNA, the CDR3 is TGTGCCACCAGCAGCGCTAGCGGGAGAGGAGGGGACAATGAGCAGTTCTTC. The whole variable domain, remainder taken from reference TRBV15 and TRBJ2-1, is DAMVIQNPRYQVTQFGKPVTLSCSQTLNHNVMYWYQQKSSQAPKLLFHYYDKDFNNEADTPDNFQSRRPNTSFCFLDIRSPGLGDTAMYLCATSSASGRGGDNEQFFGPGTRLTVL.

The genes are TRBV30 and TRBJ2-3; tentatively, D is TRBD1 (6 bases). This CDR3 has 16 residues. CDR1 and CDR2 (germline): GTSNPN, SVGIG (reference sequence). With 3 bases removed from V and 3 bases from J, the gap between germline ends came to 19 bases. CDR3 loop: CAWRVEQGFRTDTQYF. CDR3 coding DNA: TGTGCCTGGAGGGTTGAACAGGGATTTCGGACAGATACGCAGTATTTT.

This clone came up a few times. This sequence joins TRBV18 and TRBJ2-4; no definite D call. Between the trimmed V and J ends, which lost 0 bases and 0 bases, there was a span of 21 bases. This CDR3 is 20 amino acids long. Germline assignment: CDR1 KGHSH and CDR2 LQKENI. The CDR3 protein is CASSPPFADQFYLAKNIQYF. The CDR3 nucleotides read TGTGCCAGCTCACCACCCTTTGCGGATCAGTTCTACTTAGCCAAAAACATTCAGTACTTC.

The V and J genes are TRBV7-2 and TRBJ2-1; 9 positions agree with TRBD2. Per the germline V gene, CDR1 is SGHTA and CDR2 is FQGNSA. V dropped 5 bases and J dropped 0; count of bases not matched to a gene: 2. The CDR3 has 15 residues. CDR3 residues: CASSRAGGSYNEQFF. CDR3 coding DNA: TGTGCCAGCAGCAGAGCGGGAGGCTCCTACAATGAGCAGTTCTTC.

This chain uses TRBV5-1 with TRBJ2-2; 12 bases are a match to TRBD1. V gave up 6 bases and J gave up 7 bases; unmatched junction bases: 13. There are 17 residues in the CDR3. The germline V gene encodes CDR1 SGHRS and CDR2 YFSETQ. CDR3 loop: CASTHFGDRGLGGELFF. DNA of the CDR3: TGCGCCAGCACCCACTTCGGGGACAGGGGGCTAGGCGGGGAGCTGTTTTTT.

This clone has just a few counts. The J gene is TRBJ1-2, the V gene TRBV5-6; 8 positions agree with TRBD1. The CDR3 spans 16 residues. Trimming removed 4 bases from V and 3 bases from J; junction bases left unmatched: 11. CDR1 SGHDT and CDR2 YYEEEE come from the germline V gene. This chain's CDR3 is CASSRTLQGVDYGYTF. DNA of the CDR3: TGTGCCAGCAGCCGTACCCTACAGGGGGTCGACTATGGCTACACCTTC.

A few counts support this clone. This rearrangement joins TRBV6-5 to TRBJ1-1, with no clear D. Trimming removed 5 bases from V and 11 bases from J, with 12 bases in between. The length of the CDR3 is 11 residues. CDR1 MNHEY and CDR2 SVGAGI come from the germline V gene. The CDR3 loop reads CASSRAAEAFF. In DNA, the CDR3 is TGTGCCAGCAGTCGTGCGGCCGAGGCTTTCTTT.

The chain links TRBV30 to TRBJ1-1; 10 bases align to TRBD1. The germline CDR1 and CDR2 sequences are GTSNPN and SVGIG (reference sequence). After removal of 2 bases from V and 4 bases from J, the junction contained 4 bases not matched to a gene. This CDR3 is 14 amino acids long. The CDR3 sequence is CAWSLGQGVTEAFF. The CDR3 bases are TGTGCCTGGAGTCTTGGACAGGGGGTCACTGAAGCTTTCTTT.

The CDR3 nucleotides are TGTGCCAGTAGTGTCGGGATTTCCTACGAGCAGTACTTC. Its protein is CASSVGISYEQYF. The chain has TRBV19 and TRBJ2-7; D may be TRBD2 (5 bases). The CDR3 contains 13 residues. The germline V gene encodes CDR1 LNHDA and CDR2 SQIVND (reference sequence). Trimming removed 5 bases at V and 1 base at J, with 9 bases between.

The genes are TRBV18 and TRBJ1-1; D is perhaps TRBD1 (5 bases). Trimming shortened V by 0 bases and J by 5 bases, and 13 bases separated the two germline ends. Germline V CDR1 and CDR2: KGHSH, LQKENI. The CDR3 totals 15 residues. The CDR3 region is CASSPPPRAGTEAFF. The CDR3 nucleotides are TGTGCCAGCTCACCACCTCCCAGGGCAGGGACTGAAGCTTTCTTT. Based on the CDR3 plus reference TRBV18 and TRBJ1-1, the full variable domain is NAGVMQNPRHLVRRRGQEARLRCSPMKGHSHVYWYRQLPEEGLKFMVYLQKENIIDESGMPKERFSAEFPKEGPSILRIQQVVRGDSAAYFCASSPPPRAGTEAFFGQGTRLTVV.

The CDR3 here is CAISVEGADIQYF. The CDR3 nucleotides read TGTGCCATCAGTGTGGAAGGGGCGGACATTCAGTACTTC. The chain couples TRBV10-3 to TRBJ2-4, with D possibly matching TRBD1 (5 bases). V was trimmed by 4 bases and J by 8 bases, leaving 12 bases between them. Per germline, CDR1 ENHRY and CDR2 SYGVKD. The CDR3 is 13 amino acids.